The rows below give T cell receptor beta chains drawn from one sample of a study of blood T cell repertoires in COVID-19. Sequenced by immunoSEQ multiplex PCR; TCRdb stores in-frame clones only, minus some. The sample consists of fewer than 350,000 clones, 75% to 90% of them appearing once. The sample was peripheral blood. The receptors shown here come from a woman aged 25-40 years who had recovered from COVID-19. The CDR3 runs from the conserved cysteine through the conserved F or W. A D gene is named only where the DNA matches it firmly. Where a row states a size, it is once, few, many or the class of an expanded clone; other rows omit it.

J	D	size	V	CDR3	DNA
TRBJ1-1	TRBD1	-	TRBV19	CASSTGTGRTEAFF	TGTGCCAGTTCGACCGGGACAGGGCGCACTGAAGCTTTCTTT
TRBJ2-1	TRBD2	-	TRBV4-3	CASGLLAGAYNEQFF	TGCGCCAGTGGGCTCCTAGCGGGAGCCTACAATGAGCAGTTCTTC
TRBJ1-1	TRBD1	-	TRBV12-3/TRBV12-4	CASSRQGGVEAFF	TGTGCCAGCAGTCGACAGGGGGGCGTTGAAGCTTTCTTT
TRBJ1-2	TRBD1	-	TRBV27	CASSSTGGSYGYTF	TGTGCCAGCAGTTCCACAGGGGGTAGCTATGGCTACACCTTC
TRBJ1-1	-	-	TRBV30	CAWSGDGGQEAFF	TGTGCCTGGAGTGGGGATGGTGGACAGGAAGCTTTCTTT
TRBJ2-3	TRBD1	-	TRBV3-1/TRBV3-2	CASSDRVLSTQYF	TGTGCCAGCAGCGACAGGGTATTGAGTACGCAGTATTTT
TRBJ1-1	TRBD1	-	TRBV29-1	CSVEDRMWAGGSTEAFF	TGCAGCGTTGAAGATCGTATGTGGGCAGGGGGCTCCACTGAAGCTTTCTTT
TRBJ1-1	-	-	TRBV7-8	CASSLVGGNTEAFF	TGTGCCAGCAGCTTAGTTGGCGGGAACACTGAAGCTTTCTTT
TRBJ2-7	TRBD2	-	TRBV5-4	CASSLGTSSAYEQYF	TGTGCCAGCAGCTTGGGGACTAGCAGCGCCTACGAGCAGTACTTC
TRBJ2-7	-	-	TRBV5-1	CASSLVRGDSYEQYF	TGCGCCAGCAGCTTGGTGCGAGGCGACTCCTACGAGCAGTACTTC
TRBJ1-1	TRBD1	-	TRBV27	CASSARDRLNTEAFF	TGTGCCAGCAGCGCCCGGGACAGGTTGAACACTGAAGCTTTCTTT
TRBJ1-6	TRBD1	-	TRBV15	CATSREQGALSPLHF	TGTGCCACCAGCAGGGAACAGGGGGCACTTTCACCCCTCCACTTT
TRBJ2-7	TRBD1	-	TRBV7-2	CASSFGTVYPEQYF	TGTGCCAGCAGCTTTGGGACAGTGTATCCCGAGCAGTACTTC
TRBJ2-7	TRBD2	-	TRBV7-2	CASSFSGSGYEQYF	TGTGCCAGCAGCTTCAGCGGGAGCGGCTACGAGCAGTACTTC
TRBJ2-7	-	-	TRBV6-2/TRBV6-3	CASSHLQGREQYF	TGTGCCAGCAGTCATTTGCAGGGCCGCGAGCAGTACTTC
TRBJ2-7	TRBD1	-	TRBV6-6	CASSGTGPYEQYF	TGTGCCAGCAGTGGGACAGGGCCCTACGAGCAGTACTTC
TRBJ1-4	TRBD1	-	TRBV28	CASSQMGQGREKLFF	TGTGCCAGCAGTCAAATGGGACAGGGTAGGGAAAAACTGTTTTTT
TRBJ1-1	TRBD1	-	TRBV27	CASSTGGDDGAFF	TGTGCCAGCTCGACAGGGGGCGATGACGGAGCTTTCTTT
TRBJ1-6	-	few	TRBV2	CASSFLNSPLHF	TGTGCCAGCAGTTTCCTAAATTCACCCCTCCACTTT
TRBJ2-1	-	-	TRBV11-3	CASSLATAYNEQFF	TGTGCCAGCAGCTTAGCGACAGCCTACAATGAGCAGTTCTTC
TRBJ2-7	TRBD1	once	TRBV11-2	CASSPGTGTHYEQYF	TGTGCCAGCAGTCCCGGGACAGGGACACACTACGAGCAGTACTTC
TRBJ2-7	-	few	TRBV3-1/TRBV3-2	CASSQDMEQYF	TGTGCCAGCAGCCAAGATATGGAGCAGTACTTC
TRBJ2-1	-	-	TRBV28	CASSLGRSSYNEQFF	TGTGCCAGCAGTTTAGGCCGCAGCTCCTACAATGAGCAGTTCTTC
TRBJ2-2	TRBD1	-	TRBV6-1	CASSGRGQGVDTGELFF	TGTGCCAGCAGTGGCCGGGGACAGGGGGTGGACACCGGGGAGCTGTTTTTT
TRBJ2-5	-	-	TRBV19	CASSIVSRISGAQYF	TGTGCCAGTAGTATAGTAAGCCGGATATCCGGGGCCCAGTACTTC
TRBJ1-1	-	-	TRBV4-3	CASSYFQGDTEAFF	TGCGCCAGCAGCTATTTCCAGGGCGACACTGAAGCTTTCTTT
TRBJ2-5	TRBD2	-	TRBV5-1	CASSSTHGRETQYF	TGCGCCAGCAGCTCGACTCACGGGAGGGAGACCCAGTACTTC
TRBJ1-5	-	-	TRBV5-1	CASSLDGNQPQHF	TGCGCCAGCAGCCTGGACGGGAATCAGCCCCAGCATTTT
TRBJ2-5	-	-	TRBV7-2	CASSRGSQETQYF	TGTGCCAGCAGCCGGGGAAGCCAAGAGACCCAGTACTTC
TRBJ2-2	-	few	TRBV6-4	CASSDSSDNTGELFF	TGTGCCAGCAGTGACTCAAGCGACAACACCGGGGAGCTGTTTTTT
TRBJ2-7	TRBD2	-	TRBV4-2	CASSQPAGVYEQYF	TGTGCCAGCAGCCAACCAGCGGGAGTTTACGAGCAGTACTTC
TRBJ1-2	TRBD1	-	TRBV19	CASSIGTGNYGYTF	TGTGCCAGTAGTATCGGGACAGGCAACTATGGCTACACCTTC
TRBJ2-2	-	-	TRBV28	CASSLLGPGELFF	TGTGCCAGCAGTTTATTGGGGCCCGGGGAGCTGTTTTTT
TRBJ2-5	TRBD2	-	TRBV11-2	CASSLARLAGDRSPETQYF	TGTGCCAGCAGCTTAGCACGACTAGCGGGAGATCGTTCTCCAGAGACCCAGTACTTC
TRBJ2-1	-	once	TRBV5-8	CASDLGREFNEQFF	TGTGCCAGCGATTTGGGCAGGGAATTCAATGAGCAGTTCTTC
TRBJ2-2	TRBD1	-	TRBV12-5	CASGLADRLGELFF	TGTGCTAGTGGTTTGGCGGACAGGCTCGGGGAGCTGTTTTTT
TRBJ1-4	-	-	TRBV6-5	CASRGTAYNEKLFF	TGTGCCAGCAGAGGGACTGCCTATAATGAAAAACTGTTTTTT
TRBJ1-2	-	once	TRBV7-9	CASSFVETHYGYTF	TGTGCCAGCAGCTTTGTCGAGACACACTATGGCTACACCTTC
TRBJ2-3	-	-	TRBV4-3	CASSQVSSTDTQYF	TGCGCCAGCAGCCAAGTCTCTAGCACAGATACGCAGTATTTT
TRBJ2-1	TRBD2	-	TRBV24-1	CATSREEAGLAGNNEQFF	TGTGCCACCAGTCGGGAGGAGGCAGGACTAGCGGGAAACAATGAGCAGTTCTTC
TRBJ2-7	-	-	TRBV2	CASALGPEQYF	TGTGCCAGCGCTTTGGGGCCCGAGCAGTACTTC
TRBJ1-3	-	once	TRBV5-5	CASSLRTDSSGNTIYF	TGTGCCAGCAGCTTACGGACAGACTCCTCTGGAAACACCATATATTTT